This entry lists 21 T cell receptor beta chains sequenced from one sample in a study of beta chain features in type 1 diabetes. cDNA synthesis used the whole RNA isolate, giving expressed TCRB sequences. The method was immunoSEQ multiplex PCR; TCRdb's version includes in-frame clones alone and lacks a portion of them. The data contain about 210,000 clones, approximately 11% of them seen just once; the ten biggest clones take up approximately 1.4%. Sequencing was performed on central memory CD4+ T cells from blood. The receptors derive from a man aged 18 to 35 in good health.

This chain uses TRBV5-1 with TRBJ2-5, with D perhaps matching TRBD2 (5 bases). The germline V gene encodes CDR1 SGHRS and CDR2 YFSETQ. This CDR3 region has 14 residues. V lost 4 bases and J lost 3, with 13 bases in between. The CDR3 sequence is CASSPLRAEETQYF. As DNA, the CDR3 is TGCGCCAGCAGCCCCCTCAGAGCGGAAGAGACCCAGTACTTC.

This clone has just a few counts. The chain recombines TRBV19 with TRBJ1-1, with TRBD1 as a possible D gene (5 bases). This CDR3 has 14 residues. Trimming left V 1 base short and J 0 bases short, with 6 bases between. Per germline, CDR1 LNHDA and CDR2 SQIVND (reference sequence). CDR3 in amino acids: CASSIGQLNTEAFF. CDR3 bases: TGTGCCAGTAGTATAGGACAGCTGAACACTGAAGCTTTCTTT. The full variable domain, in which reference TRBV19 and TRBJ1-1 provide the parts outside the CDR3, is DGGITQSPKYLFRKEGQNVTLSCEQNLNHDAMYWYRQDPGQGLRLIYYSQIVNDFQKGDIAEGYSVSREKKESFPLTVTSAQKNPTAFYLCASSIGQLNTEAFFGQGTRLTVV.

The rearrangement joins TRBV28 to TRBJ2-5; a weak D match, TRBD1 (6 bases). Trimming removed 6 bases at V and 6 bases at J, with 20 bases between. The CDR3 runs 15 residues. Germline loops: CDR1 MDHEN, CDR2 SYDVKM. The CDR3 bases are TGTGCCAGCAGACCTCCAGGGGCCCATGGGAAGACCCAGTACTTC. Residues: CASRPPGAHGKTQYF.

This clone was seen many times. This chain connects TRBV29-1 to TRBJ1-2; TRBD1 agrees at 8 bases. Germline assignment: CDR1 SQVTM and CDR2 ANQGSEA. The junction had 13 bases not matched to a gene; V was cut back by 3 bases and J by 7 bases. The CDR3 contains 15 residues. CDR3 DNA: TGCAGCGTTGACGGGACAGGATCCTTTCGTAGTGGCTACACCTTC. Amino acids: CSVDGTGSFRSGYTF.

This chain connects TRBV7-8 to TRBJ2-3; D unclear. The CDR3 contains 15 residues. With 1 base removed from V and 0 bases from J, the gap between germline ends came to 8 bases. Germline CDR1 and CDR2: SGHVS and FQNEAQ. CDR3 sequence reads: CASSLVSPSTDTQYF. CDR3 bases: TGTGCCAGCAGCTTAGTCAGCCCCAGCACAGATACGCAGTATTTT.

Regarding this clone: At one boundary the junction diverges from the germline segment, which might be a read error. V usage is TRBV10-3 and J usage is TRBJ2-7; D is possibly TRBD1 (6 bases). The CDR3 loop spans 12 amino acids. Germline CDR1 is ENHRY and CDR2 is SYGVKD. The CDR3 is CASSSTGNEQYF. CDR3 in DNA: TGTGCCAGCAGTAGTACAGGGAACGAGCAGTACTTC.

This clone was counted ten times or more. The genes are TRBV18 and TRBJ1-1, with a weak D call TRBD1 (5 bases). There are 15 residues in the CDR3. In germline, CDR1 is KGHSH, CDR2 LQKENI. V lost 3 bases to trimming and J lost 2 bases, with 13 bases between them. CDR3: CASSPAWGPNTEAFF. The CDR3 nucleotides read TGTGCCAGCTCACCCGCGTGGGGCCCTAACACTGAAGCTTTCTTT.

The chain uses TRBV28 and TRBJ2-4, with D perhaps being TRBD1 or TRBD2 (5 bases each). The CDR3 has 17 residues. Germline V gene lookup returns CDR1 MDHEN and CDR2 SYDVKM. Trimming removed 3 bases at V and 0 bases at J, with 15 bases between. The CDR3: CASSLVPRDLAKNIQYF. Written as DNA, the CDR3 is TGTGCCAGCAGTTTGGTTCCGAGGGACCTAGCCAAAAACATTCAGTACTTC.

This chain connects TRBV5-1 to TRBJ2-1; TRBD2 matches 13 bases. Per the germline V gene, CDR1 is SGHRS and CDR2 is YFSETQ. The CDR3 has 15 residues. V was clipped by 4 bases and J by 5 bases; unmatched bases: 3. This CDR3 reads CASSRGTSGDNEQFF. The DNA for the CDR3 is TGCGCCAGCAGCCGAGGGACTAGCGGGGACAATGAGCAGTTCTTC.

In this sample, this clone turned up a few times. J is TRBJ2-1 and V is TRBV18; D unresolved. The germline CDR1 and CDR2 sequences are KGHSH and LQKENI. The V end lost 4 bases, the J end lost 5 bases, and 15 bases lay between the germline ends. The CDR3 length is 15 residues. The CDR3 is CASSLIHRANNEQFF. The CDR3, as DNA: TGTGCCAGCTCACTAATTCACCGGGCTAACAATGAGCAGTTCTTC. The full variable domain, its missing parts supplied by reference TRBV18 and TRBJ2-1, is NAGVMQNPRHLVRRRGQEARLRCSPMKGHSHVYWYRQLPEEGLKFMVYLQKENIIDESGMPKERFSAEFPKEGPSILRIQQVVRGDSAAYFCASSLIHRANNEQFFGPGTRLTVL.

The sample holds many counts of this clone. The rearrangement joins TRBV6-6 to TRBJ2-7; 7 nucleotides line up with TRBD2. Losses at the gene ends were 8 bases for V and 6 bases for J; bases not matched to a gene: 16. Germline V gene lookup returns CDR1 MNHNY and CDR2 SVGAGI (reference sequence). This CDR3 contains 15 residues. This chain's CDR3 is CASGRTLAGVVEQYF. In DNA form, the CDR3 reads TGTGCCAGCGGTAGAACGCTTGCGGGAGTTGTCGAGCAGTACTTC.

This clone was counted between two and nine times. V usage is TRBV7-2 and J usage is TRBJ2-1, with D unresolved. V was shortened by 5 bases and J by 3 bases, with 8 bases between the two germline ends. This CDR3 has 13 amino acids. The germline gives CDR1 SGHTA, CDR2 FQGNSA. As DNA, the CDR3 is TGTGCCAGCAGCCCGCAGAGCTACAATGAGCAGTTCTTC. Protein: CASSPQSYNEQFF.

This clone was picked up a small number of times. The chain carries TRBV11-2 and TRBJ2-5; 7 positions agree with TRBD1. Germline V gives CDR1 SGHAT, CDR2 FQNNGV. The CDR3 has 13 residues. Trimming took 8 bases from V and 8 from J; bases not matched to a gene: 11. CDR3 loop: CASGVDRDITQYF. The CDR3 nucleotides read TGTGCCAGCGGGGTCGACAGGGACATAACCCAGTACTTC.

There are many counts of this clone. This chain links TRBV7-3 with TRBJ2-1; 8 positions agree with TRBD1. The CDR3 is made up of 15 amino acids. Trimming took 4 bases from V and 3 from J; bases not matched to a gene: 5. From germline, CDR1 is SGHTA and CDR2 FQGTGA. This CDR3 reads CASSSGQGGYNEQFF. The CDR3, as DNA: TGTGCCAGCAGCTCAGGACAGGGAGGCTACAATGAGCAGTTCTTC.

This clone has a count of ten or more. The chain carries TRBV6-6 and TRBJ2-5; perhaps TRBD1 as D (5 bases). Germline CDR1 is MNHNY and CDR2 is SVGAGI (reference sequence). The CDR3 covers 15 residues. Trimming took off 4 bases at V and 4 bases at J, with 16 bases between the two ends. This CDR3 is CASSSRPTRGETQYF. Written as DNA, the CDR3 is TGTGCCAGCAGTTCAAGACCTACAAGGGGAGAGACCCAGTACTTC.

The V call is TRBV7-6, the J call TRBJ2-5; tentatively, D is TRBD1 or TRBD2 (6 bases each). The CDR3 is 12 residues long. The germline gives CDR1 SGHVS, CDR2 FNYEAQ. V lost 4 bases to trimming and J lost 7 bases, with 10 bases between them. The CDR3 spells CASSSGEATQYF. The CDR3 coding sequence is TGTGCCAGCAGCTCAGGGGAGGCGACCCAGTACTTC.

This clone was observed a handful of times. The V and J genes are TRBV9 and TRBJ2-1, with a tentative D call TRBD1 (6 bases). V was pared by 4 bases and J by 2 bases, with 16 bases between. In germline, CDR1 is SGDLS, CDR2 YYNGEE. The CDR3 consists of 16 residues. The CDR3 coding sequence is TGTGCCAGCAGCCTCCACAGGGCCCCACCCTACAATGAGCAGTTCTTC. Translating it yields CASSLHRAPPYNEQFF.

The gene calls are TRBV10-3 and TRBJ2-7, with 13 positions matching TRBD2. V shed 4 bases, J shed 2 bases, and the junction held 5 bases outside the gene matches. This CDR3 comprises 16 residues. Germline values: CDR1 ENHRY, CDR2 SYGVKD. The CDR3 nucleotides are TGTGCCATCAGTGCGACTAGCGGGAGGTCGGCCTACGAGCAGTACTTC. Protein: CAISATSGRSAYEQYF.

The chain has TRBV7-9 and TRBJ1-4; no definite D call. Germline V lookup: CDR1 SEHNR, CDR2 FQNEAQ (reference sequence). This CDR3 region has 13 residues. V was cut by 2 bases and J by 8 bases, with 9 bases left in between. The CDR3 sequence: CASSLHSWEKLFF. CDR3 nucleotide sequence: TGTGCCAGCAGCTTACACAGTTGGGAAAAACTGTTTTTT.

V is TRBV19 and J is TRBJ2-7; 9 nucleotides match TRBD1. Trimming took 10 bases from V and 3 from J; bases not matched to a gene: 7. Germline CDR1 reads LNHDA; CDR2 reads SQIVND (reference sequence). This CDR3 comprises 13 residues. CDR3 residues: CATRDRAFYEQYF. The CDR3 DNA sequence: TGTGCCACCAGGGACAGGGCGTTCTACGAGCAGTACTTC.

This rearrangement joins TRBV7-2 to TRBJ2-7; D ambiguous. The CDR3 length is 11 residues. The V gene lost 5 bases and the J gene lost 7 bases, with 9 bases spanning the gap. Germline assignment: CDR1 SGHTA and CDR2 FQGNSA. The CDR3 is CASSALGEQYF. CDR3 coding DNA: TGTGCCAGCAGCGCCCTAGGGGAGCAGTACTTC.